This T cell receptor (beta chain) is from a study of response to subunit inactivated influenza vaccine. Study-wide results and limits: That few new T cells are recruited by each seasonal influenza vaccination was the authors' suggestion.

TCRdb re-derived calls from the RT-PCR reads in MiXCR, one entry per CDR3 protein. The data hold about 520,000 distinct CDR3 sequences, with around 7.7% observed a single time. This CDR3 spans 16 amino acids. V shed 7 bases, J shed 0 bases, and the junction held 9 bases outside the gene matches. This clonotype appeared a few times. The target antigen is unknown. The sequence came from a man between 50 and 69 years old who received an inactivated influenza vaccine. Sequenced here: PBMCs from blood, sampled approximately 25 months after vaccination. V is TRBV12-3 or TRBV12-4 and J is TRBJ2-1, with 7 bases lining up with TRBD2. The chain's CDR3 is CASTTRIAGSYNEQFF. The CDR3 DNA reads as TGTGCCAGCACCACCCGCATAGCGGGCTCCTACAATGAGCAGTTCTTC.